This T cell receptor beta chain was identified during a study of technical replicates of blood from a few donors. The data were produced by immunoSEQ multiplex PCR, yet TCRdb's version contains in-frame clones alone and is incomplete. The sample contains tens of thousands of clones, just under 95% of which appear only once. The CDR3 has 15 amino acids. Per germline, CDR1 SGHRS and CDR2 YFSETQ. V dropped 0 bases and J dropped 4; count of bases not matched to a gene: 3. Specimen: PBMCs. The chain has TRBV5-1 and TRBJ1-4; 7 bases fit TRBD1. This clonotype was obtained from a human donor in good health. Some clones in this sample may be carry-over from other donors' samples. The CDR3 sequence: CASSLEGAINEKLFF. As DNA, the CDR3 is TGCGCCAGCAGCTTGGAGGGGGCGATTAATGAAAAACTGTTTTTT.